These 32 T cell receptor beta chains were sequenced from one sample in a study of blood T cell repertoires in COVID-19. Data came from immunoSEQ multiplex PCR; TCRdb stores just in-frame clones and leaves some out. The sample has about 360,000 clones; about 87% are singletons. Sequenced: peripheral blood. These receptors were obtained from a human donor in a cohort sampled during active COVID-19.

The rearrangement uses TRBV7-9 and TRBJ2-2, with TRBD1 as a possible D gene (5 bases). This CDR3 region has 14 residues. With 5 bases removed from V and 6 bases from J, the gap between germline ends came to 13 bases. Germline assignment: CDR1 SEHNR and CDR2 FQNEAQ (reference sequence). The DNA for the CDR3 is TGTGCCAGCAGCATAGGGGTAGGGGCCGGGGAGCTGTTTTTT. Its protein product is CASSIGVGAGELFF.

The chain carries TRBV4-1 and TRBJ2-3; 11 nucleotides match TRBD2. The length of the CDR3 is 15 residues. V lost 6 bases, J lost 0 bases, and 2 bases stayed unmatched. Germline V gene sequence: CDR1 MGHRA, CDR2 YSYEKL. The CDR3 region has the DNA TGCGCCAGCAGGAGGACTAGCGGGAGCACAGATACGCAGTATTTT. Translated, it gives CASRRTSGSTDTQYF.

The chain has TRBV25-1 and TRBJ1-1; 7 nucleotides agree with TRBD1. Germline V lookup: CDR1 MGHDK, CDR2 SYGVNS. V lost 6 bases, J lost 5 bases, and 9 bases stayed unmatched. CDR3 size: 14 residues. CDR3 in amino acids: CASRATGVGTEAFF. CDR3 DNA: TGTGCCAGCAGGGCCACAGGGGTCGGAACTGAAGCTTTCTTT.

In this sample, this clone turned up once. As DNA, the CDR3 is TGTGCCAGCAGTCCCCTCACTGCGGGAGTGGGCACCGGGGAGCTGTTTTTT. This codes for CASSPLTAGVGTGELFF. This chain links TRBV2 with TRBJ2-2; the match to TRBD2 covers 7 bases. Per the germline V gene, CDR1 is SNHLY and CDR2 is FYNNEI. The junction had 13 bases not matched to a gene; V was cut back by 5 bases and J by 4 bases. The CDR3 is made up of 17 amino acids.

The chain employs TRBV7-9 and TRBJ2-2; tentatively, D is TRBD1 (6 bases). This CDR3 is 19 amino acids long. V was shortened by 1 base and J by 0 bases, with 18 bases between the two germline ends. Germline V lookup: CDR1 SEHNR, CDR2 FQNEAQ (reference sequence). The CDR3 sequence: CASSLGWTVYTANTGELFF. The CDR3, as DNA: TGTGCCAGCAGCTTAGGATGGACAGTCTACACCGCGAACACCGGGGAGCTGTTTTTT.

Concerning this clone: This sample includes further DNA sequences coding for the same CDR3. The chain is built from TRBV7-2 and TRBJ1-5; the match to TRBD1 covers 7 bases. The ends lost 2 bases at V and 1 base at J; junction bases unmatched: 2. The CDR3 sequence is 15 residues long. Germline V CDR1 and CDR2: SGHTA, FQGNSA. The CDR3: CASSLQQGSNQPQHF. The DNA of the CDR3 is TGTGCCAGCAGCTTACAACAGGGGAGCAATCAGCCCCAGCATTTT.

This rearrangement joins TRBV30 to TRBJ2-1; D perhaps matches TRBD1 (6 bases). The CDR3 has 14 residues. Germline V gene sequence: CDR1 GTSNPN, CDR2 SVGIG (reference sequence). Trimming shortened V by 3 bases and J by 5 bases, and 14 bases separated the two germline ends. The CDR3 DNA follows: TGTGCCTGGAGCTGGGACAACCCTGACAATGAGCAGTTCTTC. This sequence encodes CAWSWDNPDNEQFF.

V is TRBV7-2 and J is TRBJ1-2; D not certain. This CDR3 comprises 15 residues. The germline CDR1 and CDR2 sequences are SGHTA and FQGNSA. The V gene lost 4 bases and the J gene lost 4 bases, with 16 bases spanning the gap. The CDR3 here is CASSYENTKSYGYTF. Here the CDR3 DNA reads TGTGCCAGCAGCTACGAGAACACTAAGAGCTATGGCTACACCTTC.

This clone has only one observation. The chain joins TRBV19 to TRBJ1-2, with no clear D. V was shortened by 2 bases and J by 2 bases, with 9 bases between the two germline ends. The CDR3 length is 14 residues. Germline lookup yields CDR1 LNHDA and CDR2 SQIVND (reference sequence). CDR3 bases: TGTGCCAGTAGTATAAGGCGACTCAACTATGGCTACACCTTC. Its translation: CASSIRRLNYGYTF.

The chain carries TRBV21-1 and TRBJ1-5; the D call TRBD1 from the table was never checked on the DNA. TRBV21-1 is deemed a pseudogene. The CDR3 is 15 amino acids. The CDR3 here is CARMNRDSKNQPQHF. CDR3 DNA: TGTGCCAGGATGAATCGGGACAGCAAGAATCAGCCCCAGCATTTT.

The chain uses TRBV12-3 or TRBV12-4 and TRBJ2-1, with D possibly TRBD1 on 6 matching bases. V was shortened by 4 bases and J by 6 bases, with 10 bases between the two germline ends. CDR3 length: 13 residues. The CDR3 sequence: CASSSGELNEQFF. The CDR3 DNA reads as TGTGCCAGCAGTTCAGGGGAACTCAATGAGCAGTTCTTC.

The rearrangement uses TRBV10-3 and TRBJ1-1, with 7 bases matching TRBD1. J gave up 5 bases and V 1 base, and 7 bases lay outside the gene matches. The CDR3 is 15 residues long. Germline loops: CDR1 ENHRY, CDR2 SYGVKD. The CDR3 sequence: CAISEYGTETTEAFF. The CDR3 coding sequence is TGTGCCATCAGTGAGTACGGGACAGAGACTACTGAAGCTTTCTTT.

The chain carries TRBV29-1 and TRBJ2-1, with TRBD2 identical over 10 bases. Germline V lookup: CDR1 SQVTM, CDR2 ANQGSEA. The CDR3 has 18 residues. Trimming removed 6 bases from V and 0 bases from J; junction bases left unmatched: 14. CDR3 amino acids: CSVYGKIAGGFSYNEQFF. CDR3 DNA: TGCAGCGTCTACGGGAAGATAGCGGGGGGCTTCTCCTACAATGAGCAGTTCTTC.

V usage is TRBV11-2 and J usage is TRBJ2-3; 9 bases match TRBD2. This CDR3 is 16 amino acids long. Trimming took 5 bases from V and 0 from J; bases not matched to a gene: 6. The germline CDR1 and CDR2 sequences are SGHAT and FQNNGV. CDR3: CASSPGLAGSTDTQYF. Here the CDR3 DNA reads TGTGCCAGCAGCCCTGGGCTAGCGGGGAGCACAGATACGCAGTATTTT.

The chain employs TRBV6-1 and TRBJ1-1; TRBD1 agrees at 9 bases. The CDR3 has 15 residues. The V gene's germline CDR1 is MNHNS and CDR2 SASEGT. Trimming took 7 bases from V and 5 from J; bases not matched to a gene: 11. In DNA form, the CDR3 reads TGTGCCAGCACTCCAGGACAGGGGCTAAGGACTGAAGCTTTCTTT. Its protein is CASTPGQGLRTEAFF.

The chain carries TRBV7-9 and TRBJ2-7, with 7 bases that match TRBD2. The CDR3 covers 16 residues. Germline assignment: CDR1 SEHNR and CDR2 FQNEAQ (reference sequence). The junction had 11 bases not matched to a gene; V was cut back by 4 bases and J by 2 bases. In nucleotides, the CDR3 is TGTGCCAGCAGCTCCGGGTCGCGGCGGGGGACCTACGAGCAGTACTTC. Protein product: CASSSGSRRGTYEQYF. The full variable domain, rest sourced from reference TRBV7-9 and TRBJ2-7, is DTGVSQNPRHKITKRGQNVTFRCDPISEHNRLYWYRQTLGQGPEFLTYFQNEAQLEKSRLLSDRFSAERPKGSFSTLEIQRTEQGDSAMYLCASSSGSRRGTYEQYFGPGTRLTVT.

This clone was recorded once. The chain couples TRBV15 to TRBJ2-1; no clear D gene. Trimming took off 1 base at V and 0 bases at J, with 7 bases between the two ends. Germline CDR1 is LNHNV and CDR2 is YYDKDF (reference sequence). The CDR3 covers 15 residues. DNA for the CDR3: TGTGCCACCAGCAGAGCCAGCGACTCCTACAATGAGCAGTTCTTC. This encodes CATSRASDSYNEQFF. The whole variable domain, remainder taken from reference TRBV15 and TRBJ2-1, is DAMVIQNPRYQVTQFGKPVTLSCSQTLNHNVMYWYQQKSSQAPKLLFHYYDKDFNNEADTPDNFQSRRPNTSFCFLDIRSPGLGDTAMYLCATSRASDSYNEQFFGPGTRLTVL.

This rearrangement joins TRBV10-3 to TRBJ2-3; TRBD2 matches at 9 bases. With V trimmed by 3 bases and J by 3 bases, 4 bases remained unmatched. CDR3 length equals 15 residues. Germline CDR1 reads ENHRY; CDR2 reads SYGVKD. For the CDR3, the DNA is TGTGCCATCAGTGACGGCGCGGGAGGGACAGATACGCAGTATTTT. This codes for CAISDGAGGTDTQYF.

This chain uses TRBV12-5 with TRBJ1-4, with D possibly matching TRBD1 (5 bases). Trimming removed 2 bases at V and 4 bases at J, with 20 bases between. The CDR3 spans 18 residues. The germline V gene has CDR1 LGHNT and CDR2 FRNRAP. In nucleotides, the CDR3 is TGTGCTAGTGGTTTGACGTACAGCGGGGCAGGACTTAATGAAAAACTGTTTTTT. It specifies CASGLTYSGAGLNEKLFF. The whole variable domain, remainder taken from reference TRBV12-5 and TRBJ1-4, is DARVTQTPRHKVTEMGQEVTMRCQPILGHNTVFWYRQTMMQGLELLAYFRNRAPLDDSGMPKDRFSAEMPDATLATLKIQPSEPRDSAVYFCASGLTYSGAGLNEKLFFGSGTQLSVL.

V and J are TRBV7-8 and TRBJ2-5; the match to TRBD2 covers 7 bases. V lost 1 base to trimming and J lost 2 bases; unmatched junction nucleotides: 4. Germline V gene sequence: CDR1 SGHVS, CDR2 FQNEAQ. This CDR3 region has 15 residues. As DNA, the CDR3 is TGTGCCAGCAGCTTAGAAGCGGGGCCACAAGAGACCCAGTACTTC. Encoded protein: CASSLEAGPQETQYF.

The genes are TRBV19 and TRBJ1-3; D uncertain. The V end was cut by 3 bases, the J end by 0 bases, with 12 bases between. CDR1 and CDR2 (germline): LNHDA, SQIVND (reference sequence). The CDR3 consists of 16 residues. The CDR3 region has the DNA TGTGCCAGTAGTATGATGGCGACAAGCTCTGGAAACACCATATATTTT. Its protein product is CASSMMATSSGNTIYF.

This chain uses TRBV9 with TRBJ2-7; no clear D. Germline V gene sequence: CDR1 SGDLS, CDR2 YYNGEE. The CDR3 runs 16 residues. V was shortened by 0 bases and J by 0 bases, with 13 bases between the two germline ends. This CDR3 is CASSVAAVTSSYEQYF. In nucleotides, the CDR3 is TGTGCCAGCAGCGTAGCTGCGGTCACCTCCTCCTACGAGCAGTACTTC.

The rearrangement joins TRBV19 to TRBJ2-3, with D tentatively TRBD1 (6 bases). V gave up 2 bases and J gave up 4 bases, with 13 bases separating them. Germline V gene data show CDR1 as LNHDA and CDR2 as SQIVND (reference sequence). This CDR3 spans 15 amino acids. CDR3 nucleotides: TGTGCCAGTAGTATAACTCCAGGGGCGGCAGATACGCAGTATTTT. This gives the protein CASSITPGAADTQYF.

The chain joins TRBV5-1 to TRBJ2-1; the match to TRBD1 covers 7 bases. Unmatched junction bases numbered 5, after V lost 0 bases and J lost 5 bases. This CDR3 has 15 amino acids. From germline, CDR1 is SGHRS and CDR2 YFSETQ. CDR3 DNA: TGCGCCAGCAGCTTGGAGACAGGGACCAACAATGAGCAGTTCTTC. Its protein is CASSLETGTNNEQFF.

The chain combines TRBV19 with TRBJ2-1; 7 bases align to TRBD2. The ends lost 5 bases at V and 9 bases at J; junction bases unmatched: 13. Germline V gene sequence: CDR1 LNHDA, CDR2 SQIVND (reference sequence). The CDR3 spans 15 residues. The CDR3 coding sequence is TGTGCCAGTAGTCCCCAGCGATTGACTAGCTCTGAGCAGTTCTTC. It translates to CASSPQRLTSSEQFF.

The chain couples TRBV19 to TRBJ2-1, with 7 bases aligning to TRBD1. Losses at the gene ends were 7 bases for V and 7 bases for J; bases not matched to a gene: 16. CDR3 size: 16 residues. Per the germline V gene, CDR1 is LNHDA and CDR2 is SQIVND (reference sequence). The CDR3 DNA reads TGTGCCAGTACCCCCCCTAGGTACAGGGGAAGGAATGAGCAGTTCTTC. Translation gives CASTPPRYRGRNEQFF.

The rearrangement joins TRBV5-1 to TRBJ1-6, with a tentative D call TRBD1 (5 bases). Germline CDR1 is SGHRS and CDR2 is YFSETQ. V lost 2 bases and J lost 4, with 13 bases in between. This CDR3 comprises 16 residues. Here the CDR3 DNA reads TGCGCCAGCAGCTTTGGGGGGTATGGTTATAATTCACCCCTCCACTTT. Encoded protein: CASSFGGYGYNSPLHF. Full variable domain (remainder filled in from reference TRBV5-1 and TRBJ1-6): KAGVTQTPRYLIKTRGQQVTLSCSPISGHRSVSWYQQTPGQGLQFLFEYFSETQRNKGNFPGRFSGRQFSNSRSEMNVSTLELGDSALYLCASSFGGYGYNSPLHFGNGTRLTVT.

The chain has TRBV7-9 and TRBJ2-3; D perhaps matches TRBD2 (6 bases). Trimming stripped 2 bases from V and 8 bases from J, with 11 bases between. Germline assignment: CDR1 SEHNR and CDR2 FQNEAQ (reference sequence). There are 13 residues in the CDR3. The CDR3 DNA follows: TGTGCCAGCAGCTTACAGCGGGCACGTACGCAGTATTTT. Protein: CASSLQRARTQYF.

V usage is TRBV6-6 and J usage is TRBJ1-2; D is unresolved. CDR1 MNHNY and CDR2 SVGAGI come from the germline V gene (reference sequence). This CDR3 has 16 amino acids. The V gene lost 0 bases and the J gene lost 4 bases, with 15 bases spanning the gap. CDR3 DNA: TGTGCCAGCAGTTACTCCCCCTGGGAGAAAGGCTATGGCTACACCTTC. Translation gives CASSYSPWEKGYGYTF.

The chain uses TRBV7-3 and TRBJ2-7; TRBD2 matches at 7 bases. The germline CDR1 and CDR2 sequences are SGHTA and FQGTGA. Trimming removed 8 bases from V and 4 bases from J; junction bases left unmatched: 8. CDR3 length: 13 amino acids. This chain's CDR3 is CASGPGGSYEQYF. The CDR3 region has the DNA TGTGCCAGCGGGCCGGGGGGTTCGTACGAGCAGTACTTC.

About this clone: One junction end disagrees with the germline gene, perhaps due to a read error. The V call is TRBV7-7, the J call TRBJ2-5; 9 bases are shared with TRBD1. The CDR3 length is 14 residues. Germline-derived CDR1 and CDR2 are SSHAT and FNYEAQ (reference sequence). The DNA of the CDR3 is TGTGCTAGCAGTCCGTCGGGACAGGGAGAGACCCAGTACTTC. It translates to CASSPSGQGETQYF. Drawing the rest from reference TRBV7-7 and TRBJ2-5, the complete variable domain is GAGVSQSPRYKVTKRGQDVTLRCDPISSHATLYWYQQALGQGPEFLTYFNYEAQPDKSGLPSDRFSAERPEGSISTLTIQRTEQRDSAMYRCASSPSGQGETQYFGPGTRLLVL.

This chain links TRBV28 with TRBJ1-2, with D tentatively TRBD1 (5 bases). V lost 4 bases, J lost 8 bases, and 20 bases lay in between. Germline V gives CDR1 MDHEN, CDR2 SYDVKM. The CDR3 has 15 residues. The CDR3 nucleotides read TGTGCCAGCAGTTCAAAATCCTCAGGGAATTCGGGCTACACCTTC. Amino acid sequence: CASSSKSSGNSGYTF.